The sequence of this T cell receptor (beta chain) was determined in a study of blood T cell repertoires in COVID-19 (TCRdb year 2020). Concerning the study at large: Samples covering the acute and convalescent phases of COVID-19 were provided by collaborators in the United States, Italy and Spain. The material from the prospective study consisted of cDNA or gDNA derived from T cells, B-cell-depleted T cells, or PBMCs. The dataset comprised deeply sampled blood TCRbeta repertoires from subjects exposed to, actively infected with, or recovered from COVID-19. The repertoires were made available in a free public database intended to serve as a resource for research on the immune response to SARS-CoV-2. The samples were drawn from the first 160 participants of the ongoing ImmuneRACE study and from 1,254 subjects provided by 6 global collaborators. A de-identified subject ID, COVID-19 status, age in years and sex were almost always included in the sample metadata. Where available, HLA class I and class II types were obtained from metadata supplied by the sample provider rather than from assay-based typing. Broader findings and caveats from the paper: Clinical and demographic metadata were provided uncurated, with the amount varying by source and participant.

Enrolling through a virtual design, the prospective study's participants ranged in age from roughly 18 to 90 years and lived across 24 United States geographic areas. In the prospective study, participants were assigned to cohorts based on the clinical history participants reported in a screening survey and a study questionnaire. ImmuneRACE Cohort 3 recovered participants were defined by two consecutive negative NP/OP PCR tests, healthcare professional clearance, or symptom resolution. In the prospective study, mobile phlebotomists collected whole blood, serum and a nasopharyngeal or oropharyngeal swab from each participant. Participants in the prospective study had the option to provide additional blood draws and questionnaires over a roughly two-month period. Before DNA extraction, blood samples from the prospective study were shipped at room temperature or frozen. Reading from cysteine to phenylalanine, the CDR3 counts 13 amino acids. The sequence is cut down to CDR3 DNA, 39 bases in frame from base 1. CDR1 LNHDA and CDR2 SQIVND were looked up in the germline V gene (reference sequence). Between the V and J ends, shortened by 8 bases and 0 bases respectively, the junction contains 8 bases.

TCRbeta CDR3 regions were amplified from genomic DNA by means of the immunoSEQ Assay, a bias-controlled multiplex PCR. The original pipeline was this. Within the assay, amplification of reference gene primers was used to estimate how many nucleated cells each sample contained. Sequence reads were collapsed and filtered to measure the absolute abundance of every unique TCRbeta CDR3 rearrangement. For each sample, productive Simpson clonality was calculated by taking the square root of Simpson's diversity index across productive rearrangements. The clones in this table, taken by TCRdb from immuneACCESS, are in-frame only. Not every clone is retained; where verified, under half of the shortfall comes from an unresolved V gene, and the cause of the rest is unknown. The V and J calls and clone size come from that table; D and trimming were worked out from the DNA. The sample has fewer than 300,000 clones on record, approximately 90% of them singletons. 8.8% of the sample is taken by the ten largest.

In regard to this clone: Its antigen target is currently unknown. Within one base of it there is no much larger clone, and no base qualities were kept.

The chain couples TRBV19 to TRBJ1-5; the D gene is perhaps TRBD1, from 5 matching bases. The TCR sequence derives from a man aged 40-49 years who had recovered from COVID-19. Sequenced sample: PBMCs or T cells enriched from blood (not recorded which). The CDR3 here reads CASVGDSNQPQHF. The DNA sequence follows: TGTGCCAGTGTAGGGGATAGCAATCAGCCCCAGCATTTT.